A single sample is the source of the 27 T cell receptor beta chains below, sequenced in a study of blood T cell repertoires in COVID-19. Assay: immunoSEQ multiplex PCR; the TCRdb copy retains only in-frame clones and omits some. Here the sample spans approximately 500,000 clones, approximately 88% being singletons. The specimen sequenced was PBMCs or T cells enriched from blood (not recorded which). The receptors originated from a woman aged 40 to 50 who had recovered from COVID-19.

This chain joins TRBV7-8 and TRBJ1-3, with 7 bases lining up with TRBD1. V lost 4 bases to trimming and J lost 3 bases; unmatched junction nucleotides: 15. Germline CDR1 and CDR2: SGHVS and FQNEAQ. This CDR3 has 18 amino acids. DNA of the CDR3: TGTGCCAGCAGCTATAGATCGGGACAGACAAAGGGTGGAAACACCATATATTTT. Its translation is CASSYRSGQTKGGNTIYF.

This clone was observed a handful of times. J is TRBJ1-5 and V is TRBV28; 7 bases match TRBD1. Germline V lookup: CDR1 MDHEN, CDR2 SYDVKM. This CDR3 contains 17 residues. The V segment lost 3 bases and the J segment 5 bases; nucleotides outside the gene matches: 13. The DNA for the CDR3 is TGTGCCAGCAGTTTGGAAACCGGGACAGAGGGCGATCAGCCCCAGCATTTT. Its translation is CASSLETGTEGDQPQHF. The variable domain in full, completed from reference TRBV28 and TRBJ1-5, reads DVKVTQSSRYLVKRTGEKVFLECVQDMDHENMFWYRQDPGLGLRLIYFSYDVKMKEKGDIPEGYSVSREKKERFSLILESASTNQTSMYLCASSLETGTEGDQPQHFGDGTRLSIL.

This clone was seen a single time. The rearrangement joins TRBV10-3 to TRBJ1-2; 7 bases align to TRBD1. V shed 0 bases and J 7 bases; nucleotides not matched to a gene: 5. There are 14 residues in the CDR3. Germline V gives CDR1 ENHRY, CDR2 SYGVKD. The CDR3 loop is CAISESTGYGGYTF. The CDR3 coding sequence is TGTGCCATCAGTGAGTCGACAGGGTACGGTGGCTACACCTTC.

CDR3 protein: CASSFGNSPLHF. Here the CDR3 DNA reads TGTGCCAGCAGTTTCGGGAATTCACCCCTCCACTTT. The V gene is TRBV27, the J gene TRBJ1-6; D unresolved. The CDR3 runs 12 residues. Germline V gene sequence: CDR1 MNHEY, CDR2 SMNVEV (reference sequence). Trimming removed 3 bases from V and 7 bases from J, with 4 bases in between.

The genes are TRBV4-1 and TRBJ1-3, with TRBD1 matching over 10 bases. This CDR3 contains 18 residues. The V gene's germline CDR1 is MGHRA and CDR2 YSYEKL. The V segment lost 1 base and the J segment 2 bases; nucleotides outside the gene matches: 8. CDR3 sequence (DNA): TGCGCCAGCAGCCAAGGATTACGGGGGACAGGGGCTGGAAACACCATATATTTT. This gives the protein CASSQGLRGTGAGNTIYF.

The rearrangement joins TRBV10-3 to TRBJ2-2, with 12 bases identical to TRBD2. CDR3 length equals 14 residues. Germline V lookup: CDR1 ENHRY, CDR2 SYGVKD. Trimming at V came to 10 bases and at J to 6 bases, leaving 6 bases not matched to a gene. Written as DNA, the CDR3 is TGTGCCACCGGACTAGCGGGATTTGCCGGGGAGCTGTTTTTT. It translates to CATGLAGFAGELFF.

This chain links TRBV5-6 with TRBJ1-2, with D maybe TRBD1 (5 bases). CDR1 and CDR2 from the germline V gene are SGHDT and YYEEEE. This CDR3 has 15 amino acids. The ends were cut back, 1 base at V and 4 bases at J, with 14 bases in the middle. The CDR3 loop is CASSLSPRGVYGYTF. The CDR3 DNA is TGTGCCAGCAGCTTGAGCCCTCGGGGGGTCTATGGCTACACCTTC.

In regard to this clone: The germline gene is not matched at one end of the junction; a read error may be the cause. The rearrangement joins TRBV18 to TRBJ1-2; the D gene is possibly TRBD1 (5 bases). Germline V lookup: CDR1 KGHSH, CDR2 LQKENI. The CDR3 has 13 amino acids. CDR3 in DNA: TGTGCCAGCTCACTCCCCGGGGGTTATGTCTACACCTTC. Translating it yields CASSLPGGYVYTF.

V gene TRBV7-9 combines with J gene TRBJ2-2; TRBD2 matches at 11 bases. The CDR3 totals 18 residues. Germline V gene lookup returns CDR1 SEHNR and CDR2 FQNEAQ (reference sequence). With V trimmed by 6 bases and J by 0 bases, 9 bases remained unmatched. The CDR3 DNA reads TGTGCCAGCAGTCGCCGGGGACTAGCGGTCGCGAACACCGGGGAGCTGTTTTTT. The encoded protein is CASSRRGLAVANTGELFF.

This chain connects TRBV6-5 to TRBJ1-2; possible D gene TRBD1, 5 bases. With 5 bases removed from V and 4 bases from J, the gap between germline ends came to 17 bases. The germline V gene has CDR1 MNHEY and CDR2 SVGAGI. There are 15 residues in the CDR3. The CDR3 bases are TGTGCCAGCAGTCACAACAGTGACGGGGGCTATGGCTACACCTTC. Its translation is CASSHNSDGGYGYTF.

The chain carries TRBV14 and TRBJ1-1; 7 positions match TRBD1. Unmatched junction bases numbered 4, after V lost 3 bases and J lost 6 bases. The CDR3 consists of 13 residues. The germline gives CDR1 SGHDN, CDR2 FVKESK. This CDR3 reads CASSQLDRAEAFF. The CDR3, as DNA: TGTGCCAGCAGCCAGCTTGACAGGGCTGAAGCTTTCTTT.

The chain combines TRBV7-9 with TRBJ1-2; 7 bases align to TRBD1. This CDR3 has 14 amino acids. V shed 1 base, J shed 5 bases, and the junction held 4 bases outside the gene matches. Germline V gene sequence: CDR1 SEHNR, CDR2 FQNEAQ (reference sequence). The CDR3 coding sequence is TGTGCCAGCAGCTTAGAGGGGGCGAGTTATGGCTACACCTTC. It codes for CASSLEGASYGYTF.

The chain employs TRBV5-1 and TRBJ2-3; 8 bases are a match to TRBD1. Germline V lookup: CDR1 SGHRS, CDR2 YFSETQ. With 0 bases clipped from V and 2 bases from J, the junction kept 2 bases outside the gene matches. CDR3 length: 15 amino acids. The CDR3 DNA reads TGCGCCAGCAGCTTGGGACAGGGGACCACAGATACGCAGTATTTT. It yields the protein CASSLGQGTTDTQYF. Together with reference TRBV5-1 and TRBJ2-3, the CDR3 gives the full variable domain: KAGVTQTPRYLIKTRGQQVTLSCSPISGHRSVSWYQQTPGQGLQFLFEYFSETQRNKGNFPGRFSGRQFSNSRSEMNVSTLELGDSALYLCASSLGQGTTDTQYFGPGTRLTVL.

In its sample, this clone was seen once. This chain links TRBV5-1 with TRBJ2-5; TRBD1 matches at 7 bases. The CDR3 runs 14 residues. V trimming: 4 bases; J trimming: 2 bases; junction bases outside the gene matches: 5. Germline V gene sequence: CDR1 SGHRS, CDR2 YFSETQ. The CDR3, as DNA: TGCGCCAGCAGCCCGGGGACAGAACAAGAGACCCAGTACTTC. Translated, it gives CASSPGTEQETQYF.

The V and J genes are TRBV6-2 or TRBV6-3 and TRBJ2-7, with 7 bases aligning to TRBD2. Germline V gene sequence: CDR1 MNHEY, CDR2 SVGEGT. The CDR3 runs 19 residues. Trimming took 0 bases from V and 1 from J; bases not matched to a gene: 15. The CDR3 bases are TGTGCCAGCAGTTACTCGAGTAGTTGGGCGGGAGTGCTGTCCTACGAGCAGTACTTC. Amino acids: CASSYSSSWAGVLSYEQYF.

The chain carries TRBV4-3 and TRBJ1-3; 7 bases agree with TRBD1. Per the germline V gene, CDR1 is LGHNA and CDR2 is YSLEER. V trimming: 0 bases; J trimming: 0 bases; junction bases outside the gene matches: 8. There are 18 residues in the CDR3. CDR3 protein: CASSQDRQGLNSGNTIYF. CDR3 coding DNA: TGCGCCAGCAGCCAAGACCGACAGGGATTAAACTCTGGAAACACCATATATTTT.

The gene calls are TRBV7-9 and TRBJ2-3, with D unclear. V was clipped by 5 bases and J by 7 bases, with 7 bases between them. This CDR3 has 11 amino acids. The germline CDR1 and CDR2 sequences are SEHNR and FQNEAQ (reference sequence). In DNA form, the CDR3 reads TGTGCCAGCAGCCCCCAGTATACGCAGTATTTT. It codes for CASSPQYTQYF.

This chain links TRBV6-2 or TRBV6-3 with TRBJ2-2, with TRBD1 as a possible D gene (5 bases). Germline CDR1 is MNHEY and CDR2 is SVGEGT. V was cut by 4 bases and J by 2 bases, with 14 bases left in between. The CDR3 contains 16 residues. The CDR3 reads CASSFHQGRNTGELFF. Here the CDR3 DNA reads TGTGCCAGCAGTTTCCACCAGGGTCGTAACACCGGGGAGCTGTTTTTT.

The chain uses TRBV3-1 (or the pseudogene TRBV3-2) and TRBJ1-1; 8 bases fit TRBD1. The CDR3 length is 14 residues. The junction had 2 bases not matched to a gene; V was cut back by 4 bases and J by 1 base. Germline loops: CDR1 LGHDT, CDR2 YNNKEL (reference sequence). The CDR3: CASSLGQANTEAFF. The CDR3 DNA reads as TGTGCCAGCAGCCTGGGACAGGCGAACACTGAAGCTTTCTTT.

This rearrangement joins TRBV19 to TRBJ2-3; perhaps TRBD2 as D (6 bases). Deletions cut 7 bases from V and 1 base from J, with 15 bases between. Germline V gene lookup returns CDR1 LNHDA and CDR2 SQIVND (reference sequence). The CDR3 sequence is 15 residues long. As DNA, the CDR3 is TGTGCCAGTACCGATCCGACTAGGGGCACAGATACGCAGTATTTT. Protein: CASTDPTRGTDTQYF.

The V and J genes are TRBV19 and TRBJ1-1, with a tentative D call TRBD1 (5 bases). There are 15 residues in the CDR3. V was trimmed by 3 bases and J by 4 bases, leaving 15 bases between them. The V gene's germline CDR1 is LNHDA and CDR2 SQIVND (reference sequence). The CDR3 sequence is CASSIGRRGGTEAFF. The CDR3 bases are TGTGCCAGTAGTATTGGTCGACGGGGGGGCACTGAAGCTTTCTTT.

J is TRBJ2-3 and V is TRBV9, with D perhaps TRBD2 (5 bases). The CDR3 is made up of 15 amino acids. The germline gives CDR1 SGDLS, CDR2 YYNGEE. Trimming stripped 3 bases from V and 0 bases from J, with 11 bases between. CDR3 bases: TGTGCCAGCAGCGCCTGGACTTCTAGCACAGATACGCAGTATTTT. Its protein product is CASSAWTSSTDTQYF.

This chain joins TRBV29-1 and TRBJ1-1; D remains unclear. V was pared by 4 bases and J by 4 bases, with 13 bases between. CDR1 SQVTM and CDR2 ANQGSEA come from the germline V gene. This CDR3 is 13 amino acids long. The CDR3 DNA sequence: TGCAGCGTTGTAGCGGGTTGGGGCACTGAAGCTTTCTTT. This sequence encodes CSVVAGWGTEAFF.

CDR3 in amino acids: CATSDGGAGGNEQFF. CDR3 coding DNA: TGTGCCACCAGTGATGGGGGAGCGGGGGGGAATGAGCAGTTCTTC. The gene calls are TRBV24-1 and TRBJ2-1, with 10 bases that match TRBD2. The germline V gene encodes CDR1 KGHDR and CDR2 SFDVKD. With 3 bases clipped from V and 7 bases from J, the junction kept 5 bases outside the gene matches. This CDR3 has 15 amino acids.

V usage is TRBV6-5 and J usage is TRBJ1-2; 10 bases match TRBD1. The J segment lost 4 bases and the V segment lost 3 bases, leaving 8 bases of the junction unmatched. Per the germline V gene, CDR1 is MNHEY and CDR2 is SVGAGI. The CDR3 is 16 residues long. The CDR3 DNA reads as TGTGCCAGCAGTTATGGACAGGGGGGTTTAGGCTATGGCTACACCTTC. This translates into CASSYGQGGLGYGYTF.

The chain employs TRBV4-3 and TRBJ1-1; 9 nucleotides match TRBD1. The junction had 3 bases not matched to a gene; V was cut back by 0 bases and J by 4 bases. CDR1 is LGHNA, CDR2 YSLEER, per germline. There are 15 residues in the CDR3. This CDR3 reads CASSQDDRGSTEAFF. The CDR3 DNA is TGCGCCAGCAGCCAAGACGACAGGGGGAGCACTGAAGCTTTCTTT.

This chain connects TRBV9 to TRBJ2-7; TRBD2 agrees at 7 bases. The V gene's germline CDR1 is SGDLS and CDR2 YYNGEE. V shed 4 bases and J 1 base; nucleotides not matched to a gene: 5. CDR3 length equals 14 residues. Written as DNA, the CDR3 is TGTGCCAGCAGCCTGCTAGCGGAGTCCTACGAGCAGTACTTC. This translates into CASSLLAESYEQYF.